Here is one T cell receptor (beta chain) with its context. What it binds is not known. These data belong to a study of T cell responses to AZD1222 COVID-19 vaccine. Study conclusions and caveats: Breadth and depth of Spike-specific TCRs rose after two AZD1222 doses. Among AZD1222 vaccinees, only 6 or 7 were seropositive at baseline.

Assay: immunoSEQ multiplex PCR; the TCRdb copy retains only in-frame clones and omits some. The sample shows 150,000 or so clones, roughly nine tenths of them seen only once. This receptor was taken from an adult in good health. The sample was peripheral blood, taken on day 0 of AZD1222 vaccination.

The CDR3, as DNA: TGTGCCAGCAGCCCTAATGAACAGAGGAAGGCTTTCTTT. It is translated as CASSPNEQRKAFF. The chain couples TRBV11-3 to TRBJ1-1, with no clear D. The CDR3 runs to 13 residues. In germline, CDR1 is SGHNT, CDR2 YENEEA. V shed 5 bases and J shed 11 bases, with 18 bases lying between them.